These 29 T cell receptor beta chains were all obtained from the same sample, sequenced in a study of T cell repertoires in cytomegalovirus infection. Their recognized antigens are unknown. TCRdb redid the calling of the reads with MiXCR, one entry per CDR3 protein. The table includes tens of thousands of distinct CDR3 sequences, 20% to 25% detected once. The sample here was CD8+ T cells from cultured PBMCs, taken from culture after CMV antigen stimulation. These receptors all come from a human donor in good health (CMV status not recorded). Some clones in this sample may be carry-over from other donors' samples.

The rearrangement joins TRBV11-2 to TRBJ1-2; D is unresolved. CDR1 is SGHAT, CDR2 FQNNGV, per germline. V was pared by 3 bases and J by 4 bases, with 9 bases between. The CDR3 extends over 13 amino acids. CDR3 nucleotide sequence: TGTGCCAGCAGCTTTGACTCGGGCTATGGCTACACCTTC. Translated: CASSFDSGYGYTF. Based on the CDR3 plus reference TRBV11-2 and TRBJ1-2, the full variable domain is EAGVAQSPRYKIIEKRQSVAFWCNPISGHATLYWYQQILGQGPKLLIQFQNNGVVDDSQLPKDRFSAERLKGVDSTLKIQPAKLEDSAVYLCASSFDSGYGYTFGSGTRLTVV.

V gene TRBV10-3 combines with J gene TRBJ2-7, with a tentative D call TRBD2 (7 bases). Per the germline V gene, CDR1 is ENHRY and CDR2 is SYGVKD. V lost 3 bases, J lost 4 bases, and 13 bases lay in between. The CDR3 sequence is 14 residues long. DNA of the CDR3: TGTGCCATCAGTGATTGGGGGGGGCGGTACGAGCAGTACTTC. Translating it yields CAISDWGGRYEQYF.

The chain recombines TRBV2 with TRBJ2-3; 7 nucleotides agree with TRBD2. V gave up 3 bases and J gave up 2 bases; unmatched junction bases: 23. CDR1 is SNHLY and CDR2 is FYNNEI in the germline V gene. The CDR3 length is 21 residues. This CDR3 reads CASSDPIGTVRETSNTDTQYF. CDR3 nucleotides: TGTGCCAGCAGTGATCCAATCGGGACCGTGAGAGAGACTAGCAACACAGATACGCAGTATTTT.

The genes are TRBV6-6 and TRBJ1-1; 7 bases line up with TRBD1. This CDR3 has 14 amino acids. J was trimmed by 4 bases and V by 2 bases; bases with no gene match: 4. Germline loops: CDR1 MNHNY, CDR2 SVGAGI (reference sequence). The CDR3 protein is CASSYEGAGTEAFF. CDR3 DNA sequence: TGTGCCAGCAGTTACGAGGGGGCCGGCACTGAAGCTTTCTTT.

This clonotype has a handful of counts. The J gene is TRBJ1-1, the V gene TRBV12-3 or TRBV12-4; D is unclear. This CDR3 is 16 amino acids long. Trimming stripped 1 base from V and 1 base from J, with 13 bases between. In nucleotides, the CDR3 is TGTGCCAGCAGTTTAGGTGGTGAGCTGCCGAACACTGAAGCTTTCTTT. Its protein product is CASSLGGELPNTEAFF.

This clonotype has ten or more counts. The chain uses TRBV7-2 and TRBJ2-7, with D tentatively TRBD2 (5 bases). This CDR3 is built from 15 residues. Deletions cut 5 bases from V and 2 bases from J, with 16 bases between. Germline loops: CDR1 SGHTA, CDR2 FQGNSA. The CDR3 nucleotides read TGTGCCAGCAGCATCTTCGACTACCATCCCTACGAGCAGTACTTC. It codes for CASSIFDYHPYEQYF. The full variable domain, completed using reference TRBV7-2 and TRBJ2-7, is GAGVSQSPSNKVTEKGKDVELRCDPISGHTALYWYRQSLGQGLEFLIYFQGNSAPDKSGLPSDRFSAERTGGSVSTLTIQRTQQEDSAVYLCASSIFDYHPYEQYFGPGTRLTVT.

This clonotype was counted between two and nine times. The rearrangement uses TRBV6-2 or TRBV6-3 and TRBJ2-1; 14 bases map to TRBD2. CDR1 is MNHEY, CDR2 SVGEGT, per germline. The J segment lost 7 bases and the V segment lost 2 bases, leaving 7 bases of the junction unmatched. This CDR3 is 17 amino acids long. The CDR3 here is CASSYVGTSGGYNEQFF. The CDR3 bases are TGTGCCAGCAGTTACGTAGGGACTAGCGGGGGATATAATGAGCAGTTCTTC.

The table lists this clonotype with a few counts. This chain links TRBV7-6 with TRBJ2-5, with TRBD1 matching 7 bases. The CDR3 loop spans 16 amino acids. With 5 bases clipped from V and 7 bases from J, the junction kept 16 bases outside the gene matches. Looked up from germline, CDR1 is SGHVS and CDR2 is FNYEAQ. The chain's CDR3 is CASSPTGQLSQATQYF. As DNA, the CDR3 is TGTGCCAGCAGCCCAACGGGACAGTTATCTCAGGCGACCCAGTACTTC.

This clonotype was observed many times. The CDR3 coding sequence is TGTGCCAGCCGGCGTGGAGGCTCTGAAGCTTTCTTT. This translates into CASRRGGSEAFF. This chain uses TRBV7-9 with TRBJ1-1, with D unresolved. This CDR3 is 12 amino acids long. The V gene's germline CDR1 is SEHNR and CDR2 FQNEAQ (reference sequence). The ends were cut back, 8 bases at V and 6 bases at J, with 13 bases in the middle. The complete variable domain, with remaining parts taken from reference TRBV7-9 and TRBJ1-1, reads DTGVSQNPRHKITKRGQNVTFRCDPISEHNRLYWYRQTLGQGPEFLTYFQNEAQLEKSRLLSDRFSAERPKGSFSTLEIQRTEQGDSAMYLCASRRGGSEAFFGQGTRLTVV.

This clonotype has a count of ten or more. This chain connects TRBV19 to TRBJ1-1; D ambiguous. The CDR3 covers 13 residues. CDR1 LNHDA and CDR2 SQIVND come from the germline V gene (reference sequence). V shed 2 bases and J shed 4 bases, with 8 bases lying between them. Here the CDR3 reads CASSISPATEAFF. The CDR3 DNA is TGTGCCAGTAGTATATCCCCAGCCACTGAAGCTTTCTTT.

This clonotype was seen a handful of times. The chain carries TRBV20-1 and TRBJ2-7; D is possibly TRBD1 (5 bases). This CDR3 contains 13 residues. Germline V lookup: CDR1 DFQATT, CDR2 SNEGSKA (reference sequence). V was shortened by 3 bases and J by 0 bases, with 9 bases between the two germline ends. CDR3 sequence reads: CSARDTGSYEQYF. The CDR3 DNA reads as TGCAGTGCTAGGGACACCGGCTCCTACGAGCAGTACTTC.

This clonotype was counted a few times. J is TRBJ2-7 and V is TRBV5-6; TRBD2 is a possible D gene (6 bases). The CDR3 is 14 amino acids. Germline loops: CDR1 SGHDT, CDR2 YYEEEE. Trimming removed 0 bases at V and 0 bases at J, with 7 bases between. The CDR3 protein is CASSLAGGSYEQYF. The DNA for the CDR3 is TGTGCCAGCAGCTTGGCCGGGGGCTCCTACGAGCAGTACTTC.

This clonotype was counted at least ten times. The gene calls are TRBV5-1 and TRBJ1-1; D might be TRBD1 (6 bases). Per germline, CDR1 SGHRS and CDR2 YFSETQ. Between the trimmed V and J ends, which lost 1 base and 4 bases, there was a span of 14 bases. The CDR3 is 15 residues long. This chain's CDR3 is CASSLNNRVSTEAFF. In DNA, the CDR3 is TGCGCCAGCAGCTTGAATAACAGGGTTAGCACTGAAGCTTTCTTT.

This clonotype was detected ten times or more. The chain uses TRBV6-5 and TRBJ2-2; 8 bases are shared with TRBD2. V dropped 6 bases and J dropped 5; count of bases not matched to a gene: 5. The CDR3 is 14 amino acids. The V gene's germline CDR1 is MNHEY and CDR2 SVGAGI. Here the CDR3 reads CASSSGTRTGELFF. CDR3 coding DNA: TGTGCCAGCAGCTCCGGGACTAGAACCGGGGAGCTGTTTTTT.

The chain is built from TRBV19 and TRBJ1-1, with D tentatively TRBD1 (6 bases). Germline V CDR1 and CDR2: LNHDA, SQIVND (reference sequence). Trimming stripped 2 bases from V and 6 bases from J, with 16 bases between. CDR3 length: 15 residues. CDR3 in amino acids: CASSIWRGKLAEAFF. The DNA of the CDR3 is TGTGCCAGTAGTATATGGAGGGGGAAACTGGCTGAAGCTTTCTTT.

This chain joins TRBV15 and TRBJ2-2; 9 nucleotides agree with TRBD1. The V and J ends lost 6 bases and 5 bases, in that order; junction bases with no gene match: 7. This CDR3 spans 15 amino acids. Germline lookup yields CDR1 LNHNV and CDR2 YYDKDF (reference sequence). This CDR3 reads CATSPDRGGTGELFF. CDR3 in DNA: TGTGCCACCAGTCCGGACAGGGGTGGTACCGGGGAGCTGTTTTTT. Filled out from reference TRBV15 and TRBJ2-2, the complete variable domain reads DAMVIQNPRYQVTQFGKPVTLSCSQTLNHNVMYWYQQKSSQAPKLLFHYYDKDFNNEADTPDNFQSRRPNTSFCFLDIRSPGLGDTAMYLCATSPDRGGTGELFFGEGSRLTVL.

The table lists this clonotype with a few counts. This chain links TRBV7-2 with TRBJ2-1; 10 bases match TRBD2. The V segment lost 0 bases and the J segment 8 bases; nucleotides outside the gene matches: 10. Germline V gene data show CDR1 as SGHTA and CDR2 as FQGNSA. This CDR3 comprises 17 residues. CDR3 in amino acids: CASSLATSGRGWDEQFF. CDR3 bases: TGTGCCAGCAGCTTAGCCACGAGCGGGAGGGGCTGGGATGAGCAGTTCTTC.

This clonotype turned up a few times. This chain links TRBV5-5 with TRBJ2-6, with D perhaps TRBD1 (5 bases). Germline-derived CDR1 and CDR2 are SGHKS and YYEKEE (reference sequence). The CDR3 loop spans 18 amino acids. Trimming cost V 4 bases and J 4 bases, with 21 bases left between them. Here the CDR3 reads CASSHLGRASGGANVLTF. The CDR3, as DNA: TGTGCCAGCAGCCATTTAGGCAGGGCTTCGGGCGGGGCCAACGTCCTGACTTTC.

This chain uses TRBV7-8 with TRBJ2-1, with 8 nucleotides matching TRBD2. The ends lost 5 bases at V and 0 bases at J; junction bases unmatched: 9. This CDR3 has 17 amino acids. Germline loops: CDR1 SGHVS, CDR2 FQNEAQ. Here the CDR3 reads CASSLLAGGSSYNEQFF. The CDR3 DNA sequence: TGTGCCAGCAGCCTCCTGGCGGGGGGTAGCTCCTACAATGAGCAGTTCTTC.

In this sample, this clonotype turned up a few times. J is TRBJ1-2 and V is TRBV2; TRBD1 matches at 9 bases. V was pared by 6 bases and J by 4 bases, with 6 bases of the junction left unmatched. Germline CDR1 and CDR2: SNHLY and FYNNEI. The CDR3 loop spans 14 amino acids. CDR3 protein: CASRLTGGGYGYTF. The CDR3, as DNA: TGTGCCAGCAGGCTAACAGGGGGCGGCTATGGCTACACCTTC. The whole variable domain, filled in from reference TRBV2 and TRBJ1-2, reads EPEVTQTPSHQVTQMGQEVILRCVPISNHLYFYWYRQILGQKVEFLVSFYNNEISEKSEIFDDQFSVERPDGSNFTLKIRSTKLEDSAMYFCASRLTGGGYGYTFGSGTRLTVV.

This clonotype was detected a few times. This chain connects TRBV24-1 to TRBJ1-5; TRBD1 matches 7 bases. The CDR3 sequence is 14 residues long. After removal of 5 bases from V and 6 bases from J, the junction contained 6 bases not matched to a gene. The germline CDR1 and CDR2 sequences are KGHDR and SFDVKD. The CDR3 spells CATSARGGAQPQHF. DNA for the CDR3: TGTGCCACCAGTGCCAGGGGGGGCGCTCAGCCCCAGCATTTT.

The CDR3 DNA follows: TGTGCCAGCAGTGTCGGACCGGTGGCTTACGGAGAGACCCAGTACTTC. As protein: CASSVGPVAYGETQYF. The chain links TRBV6-5 to TRBJ2-5; unclear D gene. This CDR3 region has 16 residues. CDR1 MNHEY and CDR2 SVGAGI come from the germline V gene. V was pared by 5 bases and J by 4 bases, with 20 bases between.

This clonotype was observed many times. This chain connects TRBV29-1 to TRBJ1-2; TRBD1 matches 10 bases. Germline CDR1 SQVTM, CDR2 ANQGSEA. J gave up 2 bases and V 7 bases, and 4 bases lay outside the gene matches. The CDR3 extends over 13 amino acids. The CDR3 protein is CSAGTGENYGYTF. CDR3 nucleotide sequence: TGCAGCGCCGGGACAGGGGAAAACTATGGCTACACCTTC.

The V and J genes are TRBV4-1 and TRBJ2-2; D remains ambiguous. The CDR3 is 17 amino acids. Trimming cost V 0 bases and J 1 base, with 12 bases left between them. The germline gives CDR1 MGHRA, CDR2 YSYEKL. DNA for the CDR3: TGCGCCAGCAGCCAAGAGGGTCTGGCAGGGAACACCGGGGAGCTGTTTTTT. It is translated as CASSQEGLAGNTGELFF.

The chain links TRBV6-2 or TRBV6-3 to TRBJ2-1, with D uncertain. The ends were cut back, 4 bases at V and 2 bases at J, with 6 bases in the middle. Germline V CDR1 and CDR2: MNHEY, SVGEGT. The CDR3 has 13 residues. DNA of the CDR3: TGTGCCAGCAGTTTATCTCCCTACAATGAGCAGTTCTTC. Amino acid sequence: CASSLSPYNEQFF.

CDR3 protein: CAISESEGPDTQYF. In DNA form, the CDR3 reads TGTGCCATCAGTGAGTCGGAGGGGCCAGATACGCAGTATTTT. The rearrangement joins TRBV10-3 to TRBJ2-3; D is possibly TRBD2 (6 bases). Trimming took 0 bases from V and 4 from J, leaving 8 bases between them. Germline loops: CDR1 ENHRY, CDR2 SYGVKD. The CDR3 contains 14 residues.

V gene TRBV12-3 or TRBV12-4 combines with J gene TRBJ2-5, with D perhaps TRBD1 (6 bases). The CDR3 has 15 amino acids. V lost 5 bases and J 1 base, leaving 14 bases between the germline ends. CDR3 nucleotide sequence: TGTGCCAGCAGTCCGACAGGTCAGGGCCAAGAGACCCAGTACTTC. It codes for CASSPTGQGQETQYF.

The chain employs TRBV7-2 and TRBJ1-1; TRBD1 agrees at 8 bases. The J segment lost 0 bases and the V segment lost 3 bases, leaving 9 bases of the junction unmatched. The CDR3 has 17 amino acids. Germline CDR1 SGHTA, CDR2 FQGNSA. CDR3 DNA sequence: TGTGCCAGCAGCTTGGTTGACAGGGGTACAATGAACACTGAAGCTTTCTTT. Amino acid sequence: CASSLVDRGTMNTEAFF.

In its sample, this clonotype was seen a few times. This chain joins TRBV7-8 and TRBJ2-1; 10 nucleotides line up with TRBD1. J was trimmed by 8 bases and V by 3 bases; bases with no gene match: 13. Germline CDR1 reads SGHVS; CDR2 reads FQNEAQ. The CDR3 spans 17 residues. CDR3 sequence reads: CASSFKGTGVVVDEQFF. The CDR3 region has the DNA TGTGCCAGCAGCTTTAAGGGGACAGGGGTAGTTGTTGATGAGCAGTTCTTC. Supplemented by reference TRBV7-8 and TRBJ2-1, the full variable domain reads GAGVSQSPRYKVAKRGQDVALRCDPISGHVSLFWYQQALGQGPEFLTYFQNEAQLDKSGLPSDRFFAERPEGSVSTLKIQRTQQEDSAVYLCASSFKGTGVVVDEQFFGPGTRLTVL.